This TCR beta chain was sequenced for a study of PD-1 blockade in classical Hodgkin lymphoma. Study-wide findings and caveats: Complete responders' baseline diversity resembled that of newly diagnosed patients. Although disease activity or prior therapy may be involved, causes of the repertoire differences remain undefined. While CD8+ TCR diversity did not rise significantly by C4D1, CD4+ TCR diversity did. Newly diagnosed patients reportedly had lower baseline TCR diversity than healthy donors.

The protocol was immunoSEQ multiplex PCR, while the TCRdb copy is restricted to in-frame clones and leaves out a portion. In the table there are almost 15,000 clones, around 86% of which are singletons. As to this clone: The antigen is undetermined.

Germline V gene sequence: CDR1 SGHNT, CDR2 YYREEE (reference sequence). CDR3 length: 16 residues. V dropped 0 bases and J dropped 0 bases, with 12 bases sitting between them. This sample's time point: cycle 4 day 1 (C4D1), after more than five weeks of nivolumab. Every patient had relapsed following autologous stem cell transplantation, and cohorts differed in brentuximab vedotin exposure. PBMCs, once thawed, yielded CD8+ T cells isolated by magnetic negative selection. This clonotype originated in a human donor with classical Hodgkin lymphoma. The sequenced sample was CD8+ T cells from blood, obtained before the fourth cycle of nivolumab. This rearrangement joins TRBV5-4 to TRBJ1-2, with D possibly matching TRBD1 (5 bases). CDR3 coding DNA: TGTGCCAGCAGCTTGGGGGGCCCTAACTCTAACTATGGCTACACCTTC. This sequence encodes CASSLGGPNSNYGYTF.